This T cell receptor beta chain was found in a study of tumor-infiltrating lymphocytes in primary liver carcinoma listed by TCRdb under 2017. Broadly, across the study: Of the five patients, three men and two women aged 30 to 69 years, four had hepatocellular carcinoma and one had combined HCC and intrahepatic cholangiocarcinoma. The five patients had tumors of stage T1-T3 N0M0, with maximum diameters ranging from about 4 to 11 cm. Each sample produced roughly 3.65 to 7.13 million productive TCRbeta reads, and read depth showed no significant difference between tissue types. For each liver tumor, the study sampled five regions along with adjacent normal tissue and blood, and applied TCRbeta repertoire sequencing, expression microarrays and whole-exome sequencing. A total of roughly 35 specimens from 5 patients, comprising some 25 tumor regions, 5 adjacent noncancerous liver tissues and 5 peripheral blood samples, were covered by TCRbeta repertoire sequencing. To link TCRbeta repertoire diversity to the local molecular phenotype, the approximately 23 tumor region samples were profiled with Agilent mRNA microarrays. Technical replicate repertoires showed high reproducibility, with mean shared-clone rates roughly 0.87 and correlation coefficients above 0.98.

Overall study outcomes, separate from this receptor: Only about 7-24% of top clones were found in all five regions of a tumor, suggesting spatial heterogeneity of tumor-infiltrating T cells. Repertoire overlap was higher between tumor regions (mean about 36%) than tumor-adjacent (around 17%) or tumor-blood (about 15%) pairs, consistent with antigen-driven expansion. Because the samples were bulk and unsorted, CD4+ and CD8+ T cell repertoires could not be compared. With just 4 or 5 patients in the study, the authors point out that the findings should be validated in a larger study. Compared with blood, tumors had a significantly larger share of the repertoire taken up by the top 250 clones (p = 0.039). Only the TCR beta chain was sequenced, which likely underestimates true repertoire diversity because unpaired alpha chains were not captured.

Based on the germline V gene, the CDR1 and CDR2 sequences are MNHEY and SVGAGI. From its cysteine to its phenylalanine, the CDR3 spans 11 amino acids. The retained sequence is limited to the CDR3, 33 bases, with the frame set at the first base. A constant-region primer and ProtoScript II reverse transcriptase were used to reverse-transcribe TCRbeta-specific cDNA from around 540 ng total RNA. Construction of the TCRbeta libraries relied on three nested rounds of multiplex PCR, following a slightly modified ARM-PCR procedure. Each of the first two PCR rounds ran for about 11 cycles using multiplex TRBV1-TRBV30 forward primers together with a Cbeta reverse primer. A final 25-cycle PCR with Deep VentR polymerase added sample barcodes and Illumina adapters. Before sequencing, amplicons between 200 and 500 bp were purified from gel using a QIAquick gel extraction kit. An Illumina HiSeq 2500 was used to sequence the TCRbeta amplicons, generating 250-bp paired-end reads. The study's own analysis went as follows. Trimmomatic v0.33 was used to quality-trim the reads, and FLASH v1.2.11 was used to merge paired reads so that full CDR3 sequences could be recovered. V, D and J germline segments were assigned to the rearranged TCRbeta sequences by MiGEC v1.2.1b. VDJtools v1.0.0 computed clonotype statistics and Shannon-Wiener diversity indices. To reduce sampling bias, subsequent analyses other than the diversity analysis used only the 250 most abundant clonotypes in each sample. TCRdb reran the public reads through fastp at Q25 and MiXCR, keeping productive beta chains. Rows are combined by CDR3 protein, so each entry shows the most common genes and DNA. TCRdb, not the original authors, processed these V and J calls. The sample table shows about 44,000 distinct CDR3 sequences, and 70% to 75% are seen once. About 30% of the sample is taken by the ten largest.

Total RNA and DNA were co-extracted without cell sorting from around 20-30 mg of bulk tissue using the AllPrep DNA/RNA mini kit. Between late 2015 and early 2016, a handful of patients in China with histopathologically diagnosed primary liver carcinoma had surgical resection. Patients had chronic HBV infection and were treatment-naive at sampling. Each tumor was sampled at five spatially separated regions: the superior, inferior, left-lateral and right-lateral poles and the tumor centre. More than 75% viable tumor cells were found by histology in every tumor sample. Fresh tumor and adjacent tissue pieces were bisected, with one half stored in RNAlater at -80 degrees C and the other half sent for histology. For this clonotype: What this receptor recognizes is not known. One end of the junction fails to match germline, which may point to a read error.

The origin of this receptor is a man in his forties or fifties with primary liver carcinoma and hepatitis B virus infection. The chain is encoded by TRBV6-5 joined to TRBJ2-2, with no reliable assignment of the D segment. The specimen sequenced was liver tumor tissue from sampling region 3. The cell subset or site label of this sample denotes: tumor region T3, left-lateral pole. The CDR3 reads as follows: CASSFWGELFF. The DNA is as follows: TGCGCCAGCAGCTTCTGGGGGGAGCTGTTTTTT.